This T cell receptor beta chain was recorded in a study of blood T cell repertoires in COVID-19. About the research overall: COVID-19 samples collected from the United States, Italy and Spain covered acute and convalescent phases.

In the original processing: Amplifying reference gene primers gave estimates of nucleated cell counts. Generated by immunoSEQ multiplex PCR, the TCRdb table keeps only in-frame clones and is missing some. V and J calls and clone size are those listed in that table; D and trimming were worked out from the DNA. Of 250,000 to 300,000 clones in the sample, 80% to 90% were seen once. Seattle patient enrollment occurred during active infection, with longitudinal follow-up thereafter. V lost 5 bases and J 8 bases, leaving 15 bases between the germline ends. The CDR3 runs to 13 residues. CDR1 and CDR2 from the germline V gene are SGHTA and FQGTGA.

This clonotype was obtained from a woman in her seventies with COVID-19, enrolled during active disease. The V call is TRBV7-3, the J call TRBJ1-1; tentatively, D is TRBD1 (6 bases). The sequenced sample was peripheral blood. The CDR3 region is CASSLRGGSEAFF. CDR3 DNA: TGTGCCAGCAGCCTAAGGGGGGGTTCGGAAGCTTTCTTT.